This TCR beta chain came from a study of OX40 agonist ivuxolimab in advanced cancers. Some clones are missing from TCRdb's copy, which holds only in-frame ones; the method was immunoSEQ multiplex PCR. The table lists some 85,000 clones, around nine tenths of them singletons. CDR1 and CDR2 (germline): SGHNT, YENEEA. V lost 8 bases and J 1 base, leaving 8 bases between the germline ends. The CDR3 totals 12 residues. The count of this clone is one. Sequenced here: CD4+ or CD8+ T cells sorted from blood, sampled in a trial of the OX40 agonist ivuxolimab. The chain carries TRBV11-3 and TRBJ1-1; possible D gene TRBD1, 6 bases. The source is an adult with an advanced solid tumor such as melanoma, head and neck, liver or kidney cancer. Here the CDR3 reads CASSRGNTEAFF. The DNA for the CDR3 is TGTGCCAGCTCCAGGGGGAACACTGAAGCTTTCTTT.